This record looks at one T cell receptor beta chain sequence and its context. The antigen it recognizes is unknown. No quality values exist for individual bases; no much larger clone is one base distant. These data belong to a study of blood T cell repertoires in COVID-19 (dated by TCRdb to 2020 to 2022). About the investigation overall: Collaborator samples came from the United States, Italy and Spain and covered acute and convalescent phases of COVID-19. The prospective study material was composed of cDNA or gDNA derived from T cells, B-cell-depleted T cells, or PBMCs. Deeply sampled blood TCRbeta repertoires from subjects exposed to, actively infected with, or recovered from COVID-19 were included in the dataset. The repertoires were released in a freely available public database meant as a resource for research on the immune response to SARS-CoV-2. Samples were obtained from the ongoing ImmuneRACE study (first 160 participants) and from some 1,200 subjects provided by 6 global collaborators. Sample metadata almost always included a de-identified subject ID, COVID-19 status, age in years and sex. Where available, HLA class I and class II types were taken from metadata supplied by the sample provider and were not determined by assay-based typing.

Paper-wide results and their limitations: How much clinical and demographic metadata was included differed by source and by participant, and the metadata was provided uncurated.

Whole blood was collected in K2EDTA tubes by collaborating institutions according to the institutions' own protocols. For TCRbeta analysis, collaborators shipped samples as frozen whole blood, isolated PBMCs, or DNA extracted from either of those sample types. TCRbeta CDR3 regions were amplified from genomic DNA by means of the immunoSEQ Assay, a bias-controlled multiplex PCR. Per the original workflow: The number of nucleated cells in each sample was estimated by amplification of reference gene primers within the assay. To quantify the absolute abundance of each unique TCRbeta CDR3 rearrangement, sequence reads were collapsed and filtered. For each sample, productive Simpson clonality was calculated as the square root of Simpson's diversity index across productive rearrangements. TCRdb's version of the immuneACCESS table is confined to in-frame rearrangements and falls short of the full clone set. An unresolved V gene accounts for under half of the shortfall where checked; the remainder is of unknown origin. V, J and clone size are taken as reported in that table, and D and trimming were inferred from the DNA itself. In all, the sample holds more than 95,000 clones, and roughly 80% of those were seen once. Jointly, the top ten make up 15% to 19% of the sample.

Sequencing was done on a sample of peripheral blood. This receptor was taken from a woman older than 75 with acute or convalescent COVID-19.

The sequence in DNA is TGTGCCATCAGTGACACCGGACAATACGGCTACACCTTC. This is translated as CAISDTGQYGYTF. This chain joins TRBV10-3 to TRBJ1-2; the D region possibly corresponds to TRBD1 (5 bases align). Looking up the germline V gene yields CDR1 ENHRY and CDR2 SYGVKD. A distance of 13 bases separates the germline ends of V and J, which lose 3 bases and 8 bases respectively. The CDR3 numbers 13 residues from cysteine through phenylalanine. The sequence is cut down to CDR3 DNA, 39 bases in frame from base 1.